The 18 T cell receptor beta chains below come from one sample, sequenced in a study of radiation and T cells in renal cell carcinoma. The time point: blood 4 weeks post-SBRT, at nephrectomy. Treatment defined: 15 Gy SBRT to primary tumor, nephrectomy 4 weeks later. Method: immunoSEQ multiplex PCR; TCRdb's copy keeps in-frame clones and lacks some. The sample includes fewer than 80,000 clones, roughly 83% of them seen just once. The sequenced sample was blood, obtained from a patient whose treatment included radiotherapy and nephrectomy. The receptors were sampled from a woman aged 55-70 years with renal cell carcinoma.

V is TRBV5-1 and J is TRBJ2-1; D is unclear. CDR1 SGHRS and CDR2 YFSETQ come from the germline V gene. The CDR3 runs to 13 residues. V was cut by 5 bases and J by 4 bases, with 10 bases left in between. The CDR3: CASRDGAYNEQFF. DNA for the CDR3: TGCGCCAGCAGGGACGGAGCTTACAATGAGCAGTTCTTC.

The chain's CDR3 is CASSLGQGNTEAFF. The CDR3 nucleotides read TGTGCCAGCAGCCTAGGACAGGGAAACACTGAAGCTTTCTTT. The rearrangement uses TRBV14 and TRBJ1-1, with 8 bases identical to TRBD1. V lost 4 bases to trimming and J lost 2 bases; unmatched junction nucleotides: 3. Looked up from germline, CDR1 is SGHDN and CDR2 is FVKESK. This CDR3 contains 14 residues.

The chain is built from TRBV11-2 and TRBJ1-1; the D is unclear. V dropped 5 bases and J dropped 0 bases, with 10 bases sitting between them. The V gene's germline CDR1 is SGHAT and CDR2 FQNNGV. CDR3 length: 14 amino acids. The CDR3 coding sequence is TGTGCCAGCAGCCCGGACCCTATGAACACTGAAGCTTTCTTT. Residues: CASSPDPMNTEAFF.

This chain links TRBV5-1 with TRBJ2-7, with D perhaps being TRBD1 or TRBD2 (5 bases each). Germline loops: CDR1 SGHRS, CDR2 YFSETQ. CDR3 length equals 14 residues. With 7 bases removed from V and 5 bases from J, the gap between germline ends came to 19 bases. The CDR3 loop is CASGPDGIRDEQYF. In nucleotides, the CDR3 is TGCGCCAGCGGCCCGGACGGGATCAGGGACGAGCAGTACTTC.

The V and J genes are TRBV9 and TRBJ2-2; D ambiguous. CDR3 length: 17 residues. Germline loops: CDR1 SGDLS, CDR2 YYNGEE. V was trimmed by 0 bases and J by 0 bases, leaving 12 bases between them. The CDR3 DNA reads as TGTGCCAGCAGCGTAGGTCGGCAGCACGCGAACACCGGGGAGCTGTTTTTT. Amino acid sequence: CASSVGRQHANTGELFF.

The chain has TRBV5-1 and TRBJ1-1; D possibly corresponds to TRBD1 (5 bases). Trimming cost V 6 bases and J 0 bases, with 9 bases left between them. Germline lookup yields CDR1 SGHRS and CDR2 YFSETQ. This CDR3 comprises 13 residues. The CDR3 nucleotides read TGCGCCAGCACCGGACAAATGAACACTGAAGCTTTCTTT. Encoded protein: CASTGQMNTEAFF.

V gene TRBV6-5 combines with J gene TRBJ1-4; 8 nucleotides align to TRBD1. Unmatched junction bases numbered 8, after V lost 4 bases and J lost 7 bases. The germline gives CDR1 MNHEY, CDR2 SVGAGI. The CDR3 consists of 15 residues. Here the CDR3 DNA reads TGTGCCAGCAGTTCCGTGACAGGGGCTGGTGAAAAACTGTTTTTT. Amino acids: CASSSVTGAGEKLFF.

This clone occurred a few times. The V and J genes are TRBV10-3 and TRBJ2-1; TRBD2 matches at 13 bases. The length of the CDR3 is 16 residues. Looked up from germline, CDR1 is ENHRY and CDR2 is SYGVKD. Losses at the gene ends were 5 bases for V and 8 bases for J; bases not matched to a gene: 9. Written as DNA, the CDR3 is TGTGCCATCAGTCTTTTGGGACTAGCGGGAAATGATGAGCAGTTCTTC. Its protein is CAISLLGLAGNDEQFF.

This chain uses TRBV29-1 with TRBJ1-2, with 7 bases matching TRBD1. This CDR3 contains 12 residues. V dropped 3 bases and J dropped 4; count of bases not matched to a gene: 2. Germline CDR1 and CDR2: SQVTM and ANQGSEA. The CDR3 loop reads CSVDRGIYGYTF. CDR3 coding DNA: TGCAGCGTTGACAGGGGGATCTATGGCTACACCTTC.

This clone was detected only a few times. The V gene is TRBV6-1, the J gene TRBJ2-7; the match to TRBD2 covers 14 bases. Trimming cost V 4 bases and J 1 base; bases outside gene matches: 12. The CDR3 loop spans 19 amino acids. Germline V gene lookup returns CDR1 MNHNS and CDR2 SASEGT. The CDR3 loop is CASSASPGLAGEWSYEQYF. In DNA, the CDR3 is TGTGCCAGCAGTGCGTCACCGGGACTAGCGGGGGAGTGGTCCTACGAGCAGTACTTC.

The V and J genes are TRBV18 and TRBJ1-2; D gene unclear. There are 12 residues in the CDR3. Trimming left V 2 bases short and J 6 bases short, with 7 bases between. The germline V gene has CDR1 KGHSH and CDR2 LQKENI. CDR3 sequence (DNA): TGTGCCAGCTCACCAGGGCAGAATGGCTACACCTTC. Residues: CASSPGQNGYTF.

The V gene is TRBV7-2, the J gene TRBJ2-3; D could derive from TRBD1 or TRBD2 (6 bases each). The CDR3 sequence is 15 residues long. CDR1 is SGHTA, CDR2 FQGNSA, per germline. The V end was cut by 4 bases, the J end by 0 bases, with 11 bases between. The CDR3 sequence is CASSYRGASTDTQYF. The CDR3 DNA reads TGTGCCAGCAGCTATAGGGGGGCCAGCACAGATACGCAGTATTTT.

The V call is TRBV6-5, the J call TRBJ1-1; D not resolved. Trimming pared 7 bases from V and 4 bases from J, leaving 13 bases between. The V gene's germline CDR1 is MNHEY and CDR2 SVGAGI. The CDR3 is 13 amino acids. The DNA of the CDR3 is TGTGCCAGCATGTATGAGGATTTCACTGAAGCTTTCTTT. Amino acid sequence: CASMYEDFTEAFF.

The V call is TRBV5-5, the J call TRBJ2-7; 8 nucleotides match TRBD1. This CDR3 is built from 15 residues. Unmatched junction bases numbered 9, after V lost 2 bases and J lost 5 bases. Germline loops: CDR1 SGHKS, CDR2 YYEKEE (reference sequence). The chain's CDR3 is CASSFPGRTGNEQYF. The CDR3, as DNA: TGTGCCAGCAGCTTCCCGGGGAGGACAGGGAACGAGCAGTACTTC.

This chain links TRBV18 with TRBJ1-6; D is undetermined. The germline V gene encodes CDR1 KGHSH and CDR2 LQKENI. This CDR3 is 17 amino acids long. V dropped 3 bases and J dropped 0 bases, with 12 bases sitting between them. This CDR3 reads CASSPAVPSSYNSPLHF. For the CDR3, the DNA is TGTGCCAGCTCACCGGCTGTCCCGAGCTCCTATAATTCACCCCTCCACTTT.

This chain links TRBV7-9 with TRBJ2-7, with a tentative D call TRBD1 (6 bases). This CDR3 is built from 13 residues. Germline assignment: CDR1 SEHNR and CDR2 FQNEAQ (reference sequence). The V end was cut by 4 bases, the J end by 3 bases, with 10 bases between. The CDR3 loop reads CASSSGQYYEQYF. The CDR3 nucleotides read TGTGCCAGCAGCTCCGGACAGTACTACGAGCAGTACTTC.

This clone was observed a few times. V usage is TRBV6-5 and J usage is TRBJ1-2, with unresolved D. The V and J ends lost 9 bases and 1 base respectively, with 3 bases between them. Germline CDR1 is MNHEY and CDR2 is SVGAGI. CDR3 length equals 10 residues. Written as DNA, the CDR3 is TGTGCCAGAATTAACTATGGCTACACCTTC. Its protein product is CARINYGYTF.

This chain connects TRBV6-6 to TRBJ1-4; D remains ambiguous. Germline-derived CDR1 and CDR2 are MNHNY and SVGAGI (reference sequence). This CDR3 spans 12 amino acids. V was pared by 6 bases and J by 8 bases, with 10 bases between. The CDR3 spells CASSLQKEKLFF. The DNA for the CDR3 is TGTGCCAGCAGCCTACAGAAGGAAAAACTGTTTTTT.